This TCR beta chain emerged from a study of human T cells and chemical hapten exposure. Noted time point: healthy volunteer bleed at 2 weeks. Whole blood that had not been fractionated was the source of extracted total RNA. V gave up 5 bases and J gave up 8 bases, with 21 bases separating them. This CDR3 comprises 15 residues. Germline V gives CDR1 MNHEY, CDR2 SVGEGT. Study-wide points: DPC sensitization left the count of TCRs above 1 in 1000 unchanged.

TCRdb processed the RACE reads anew with MiXCR; each CDR3 protein has one entry. The repertoire holds 80,000 to 100,000 distinct CDR3 sequences, just under 9% seen once, with about 3.1% in the top ten. This clonotype was recorded a few times. Its antigen is not identified. The origin of this receptor is a female donor in good health. Some clones in this sample may be carry-over from other donors' samples. Sequencing was done on a sample of whole blood. The chain recombines TRBV6-2 or TRBV6-3 with TRBJ1-1; possible D gene TRBD1, 5 bases. CDR3 bases: TGTGCCAGCAGTGGCGGCGGGGGATCGACCTGGGAAGCTTTCTTT. Translated, it gives CASSGGGGSTWEAFF.